This TCR beta chain appears in the sequencing data of a study of blood T cell repertoires in COVID-19. This clone showed up just a few times. The CDR3 is 15 amino acids. The J segment lost 6 bases and the V segment lost 3 bases, leaving 8 bases of the junction unmatched. Germline values: CDR1 MDHEN, CDR2 SYDVKM. Profiling relied on immunoSEQ multiplex PCR, and the TCRdb table lists in-frame clones only, not all of them. The data hold about 130,000 clones, with approximately 81% observed a single time. V and J are TRBV28 and TRBJ1-1; 9 nucleotides align to TRBD1. Source material: peripheral blood. The receptor's source is a man aged 80 or over with COVID-19, enrolled during active disease. The CDR3 protein is CASSFGDRDIAEAFF. The CDR3 coding sequence is TGTGCCAGCAGTTTCGGGGACAGGGATATCGCTGAAGCTTTCTTT.